A selection of T cell receptor beta chains follows, all from one sample in a study of T cells in tumors after PD-1 blockade. TCRdb's table, derived via immunoSEQ multiplex PCR, lists solely in-frame clones and lacks some. The sample includes tens of thousands of clones, about four fifths of them seen just once. This sample comprised PBMCs, obtained before anti-PD-1 treatment. Every receptor here comes from a human donor with basal cell carcinoma. Both conserved end residues are part of each CDR3. The D gene is left open where the match is weak. Size is omitted from some rows. Given values are once, few, many or a class for expanded clones.

j_gene: TRBJ2-5
v_gene: TRBV5-5
d_gene: .
abundance: .
CDR3nt: TGTGCCAGCAGCTTGGGATGGGAGACCCAGTACTTC
CDR3aa: CASSLGWETQYF

j_gene: TRBJ2-1
v_gene: TRBV9
d_gene: .
abundance: .
CDR3nt: TGTGCCAGCAGCTTCCTTGGGAGAGTTGATGAGCAGTTCTTC
CDR3aa: CASSFLGRVDEQFF

j_gene: TRBJ1-1
v_gene: TRBV27
d_gene: .
abundance: few
CDR3nt: TGTGCCAGCAGGATAAGAGGGAACACTGAAGCTTTCTTT
CDR3aa: CASRIRGNTEAFF

j_gene: TRBJ2-2
v_gene: TRBV6-6
d_gene: .
abundance: .
CDR3nt: TGTGCCAGCAGTCCCCGAGGGGGGCTGTCGAACACCGGGGAGCTGTTTTTT
CDR3aa: CASSPRGGLSNTGELFF

j_gene: TRBJ1-5
v_gene: TRBV28
d_gene: .
abundance: .
CDR3nt: TGTGCCAGCAGTATCACACGCGTGAGGCAGAGCAATCAGCCCCAGCATTTT
CDR3aa: CASSITRVRQSNQPQHF

j_gene: TRBJ2-1
v_gene: TRBV28
d_gene: .
abundance: .
CDR3nt: TGTGCCAGCAGTTTAGATAGCTATGGGTACGGGTCCTACAATGAGCAGTTCTTC
CDR3aa: CASSLDSYGYGSYNEQFF

j_gene: TRBJ2-5
v_gene: TRBV5-4
d_gene: TRBD1
abundance: .
CDR3nt: TGTGCCAGCGAGAGGGGGCAAGGAGAGACCCAGTACTTC
CDR3aa: CASERGQGETQYF

j_gene: TRBJ2-1
v_gene: TRBV18
d_gene: TRBD1
abundance: few
CDR3nt: TGTGCCAGCTCACCGGACAGGGGGTACAATGAGCAGTTCTTC
CDR3aa: CASSPDRGYNEQFF

j_gene: TRBJ2-7
v_gene: TRBV20-1
d_gene: .
abundance: .
CDR3nt: TGCAGTGCTAGTAGTGACAGGGCGGGGGAGCAGTACTTC
CDR3aa: CSASSDRAGEQYF

j_gene: TRBJ1-2
v_gene: TRBV30
d_gene: .
abundance: .
CDR3nt: TGTGCCTGGAGTGTAAGTGGTGGCTACACCTTC
CDR3aa: CAWSVSGGYTF

j_gene: TRBJ2-1
v_gene: TRBV9
d_gene: .
abundance: .
CDR3nt: TGTGCCAGCAGCGTAGGTCTGAATGAGCAGTTCTTC
CDR3aa: CASSVGLNEQFF

j_gene: TRBJ1-2
v_gene: TRBV10-1
d_gene: .
abundance: .
CDR3nt: TGCGCCAGCAGTGAGTCGGGGGCCTATGGCTACACCTTC
CDR3aa: CASSESGAYGYTF

j_gene: TRBJ1-2
v_gene: TRBV5-1
d_gene: .
abundance: .
CDR3nt: TGCGCCAGCAGCCCGGTGGGGGGGAAGAACTATGGCTACACCTTC
CDR3aa: CASSPVGGKNYGYTF

j_gene: TRBJ2-3
v_gene: TRBV5-1
d_gene: TRBD2
abundance: .
CDR3nt: TGCGCCAGCAGCCCTGGACTAGCGGGGGAGACAGATACGCAGTATTTT
CDR3aa: CASSPGLAGETDTQYF

j_gene: TRBJ1-1
v_gene: TRBV28
d_gene: .
abundance: .
CDR3nt: TGTGCCAGCAGTTTTTACACTGAAGCTTTCTTT
CDR3aa: CASSFYTEAFF

j_gene: TRBJ2-5
v_gene: TRBV6-5
d_gene: TRBD2
abundance: .
CDR3nt: TGTGCCAGCAGTTACTCGGCACTAGCGTACGAGACCCAGTACTTC
CDR3aa: CASSYSALAYETQYF

j_gene: TRBJ2-7
v_gene: TRBV5-8
d_gene: .
abundance: once
CDR3nt: TGTGCCAGCAGTAGGGGGAGCGGTTCCTACGAGCAGTACTTC
CDR3aa: CASSRGSGSYEQYF

j_gene: TRBJ1-5
v_gene: TRBV2
d_gene: TRBD1
abundance: .
CDR3nt: TGTGCCAGCGAACGGGACAGGGGTTTAGTCGGACAGCCCCAGCATTTT
CDR3aa: CASERDRGLVGQPQHF

j_gene: TRBJ1-1
v_gene: TRBV27
d_gene: TRBD1
abundance: few
CDR3nt: TGTGCCAGCAGTTTCCAACAGGGGGCGATGAACACTGAAGCTTTCTTT
CDR3aa: CASSFQQGAMNTEAFF

j_gene: TRBJ2-7
v_gene: TRBV19
d_gene: TRBD1
abundance: .
CDR3nt: TGTGCCAGTAGTAGTCCCTCCGGGACAGGGGGCATCTACGAGCAGTACTTC
CDR3aa: CASSSPSGTGGIYEQYF

j_gene: TRBJ1-1
v_gene: TRBV5-1
d_gene: .
abundance: few
CDR3nt: TGCGCCAGCAGCTTGGCCGATCAGATTCAAGCTTTCTTT
CDR3aa: CASSLADQIQAFF

j_gene: TRBJ2-7
v_gene: TRBV11-1
d_gene: .
abundance: .
CDR3nt: TGTGCCAGCAGCTTCAGAGGTTCCACCTACGAGCAGTACTTC
CDR3aa: CASSFRGSTYEQYF

j_gene: TRBJ1-5
v_gene: TRBV6-6
d_gene: .
abundance: .
CDR3nt: TGTGCCAGCGGACCGACAGGACGGGGTCAGCCCCAGCATTTT
CDR3aa: CASGPTGRGQPQHF

j_gene: TRBJ2-7
v_gene: TRBV28
d_gene: TRBD2
abundance: once
CDR3nt: TGTGCCAGCAGTCAACCCGGGACTAGGAAGCAGTACTTC
CDR3aa: CASSQPGTRKQYF

j_gene: TRBJ1-2
v_gene: TRBV25-1
d_gene: .
abundance: .
CDR3nt: TGTGCCAGCAGTGAGACAGGTTTGGGCTATGGCTACACCTTC
CDR3aa: CASSETGLGYGYTF

j_gene: TRBJ2-1
v_gene: TRBV18
d_gene: TRBD2
abundance: .
CDR3nt: TGTGCCAGCTCACCATTTGGCGGGAGGGCCCCAAATGAGCAGTTCTTC
CDR3aa: CASSPFGGRAPNEQFF

j_gene: TRBJ2-2
v_gene: TRBV2
d_gene: .
abundance: .
CDR3nt: TGTGCCAGCAAGGGCGACACCAACACCGGGGAGCTGTTTTTT
CDR3aa: CASKGDTNTGELFF